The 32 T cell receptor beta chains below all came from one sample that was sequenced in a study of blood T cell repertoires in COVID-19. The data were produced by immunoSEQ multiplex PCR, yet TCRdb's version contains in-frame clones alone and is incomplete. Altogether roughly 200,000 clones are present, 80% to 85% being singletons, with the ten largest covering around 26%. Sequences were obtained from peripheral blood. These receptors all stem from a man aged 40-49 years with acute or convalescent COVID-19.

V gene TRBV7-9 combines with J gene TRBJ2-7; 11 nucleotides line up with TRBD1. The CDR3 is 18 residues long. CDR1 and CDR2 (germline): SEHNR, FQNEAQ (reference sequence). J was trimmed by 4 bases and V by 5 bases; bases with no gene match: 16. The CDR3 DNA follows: TGTGCCAGCAGCCTAGGACAGGGGGCTGCTTCCTGGATTTACGAGCAGTACTTC. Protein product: CASSLGQGAASWIYEQYF. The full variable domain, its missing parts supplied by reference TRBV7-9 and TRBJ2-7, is DTGVSQNPRHKITKRGQNVTFRCDPISEHNRLYWYRQTLGQGPEFLTYFQNEAQLEKSRLLSDRFSAERPKGSFSTLEIQRTEQGDSAMYLCASSLGQGAASWIYEQYFGPGTRLTVT.

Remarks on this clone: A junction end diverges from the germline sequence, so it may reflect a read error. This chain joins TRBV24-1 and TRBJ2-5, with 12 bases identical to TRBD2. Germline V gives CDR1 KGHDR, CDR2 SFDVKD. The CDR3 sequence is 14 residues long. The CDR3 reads CATSDQTSGRPVNF. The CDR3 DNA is TGTGCCACCAGTGACCAGACTAGCGGGAGACCAGTTAACTTC.

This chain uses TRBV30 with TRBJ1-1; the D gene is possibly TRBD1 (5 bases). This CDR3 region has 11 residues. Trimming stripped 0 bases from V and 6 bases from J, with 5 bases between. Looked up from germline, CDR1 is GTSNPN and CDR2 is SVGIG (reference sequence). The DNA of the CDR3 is TGTGCCTGGAGTGTAGGGGCTGAAGCTTTCTTT. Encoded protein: CAWSVGAEAFF.

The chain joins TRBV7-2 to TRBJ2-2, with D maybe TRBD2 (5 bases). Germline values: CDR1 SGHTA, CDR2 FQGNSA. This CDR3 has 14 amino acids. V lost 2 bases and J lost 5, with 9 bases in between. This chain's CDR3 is CASSLFGGTGELFF. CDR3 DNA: TGTGCCAGCAGCTTATTCGGAGGAACCGGGGAGCTGTTTTTT. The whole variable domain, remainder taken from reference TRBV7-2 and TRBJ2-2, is GAGVSQSPSNKVTEKGKDVELRCDPISGHTALYWYRQSLGQGLEFLIYFQGNSAPDKSGLPSDRFSAERTGGSVSTLTIQRTQQEDSAVYLCASSLFGGTGELFFGEGSRLTVL.

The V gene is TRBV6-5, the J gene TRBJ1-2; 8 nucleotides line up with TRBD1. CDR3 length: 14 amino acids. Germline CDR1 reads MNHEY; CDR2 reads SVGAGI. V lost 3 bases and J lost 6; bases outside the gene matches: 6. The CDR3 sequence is CASSYQGAIDGYTF. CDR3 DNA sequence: TGTGCCAGCAGTTATCAGGGGGCGATTGATGGCTACACCTTC.

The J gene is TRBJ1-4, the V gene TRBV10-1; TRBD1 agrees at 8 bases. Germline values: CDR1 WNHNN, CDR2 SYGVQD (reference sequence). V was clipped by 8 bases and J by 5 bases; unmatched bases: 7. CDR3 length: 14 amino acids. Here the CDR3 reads CASSTGDYNEKLFF. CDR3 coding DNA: TGCGCCAGCTCGACAGGGGACTACAATGAAAAACTGTTTTTT.

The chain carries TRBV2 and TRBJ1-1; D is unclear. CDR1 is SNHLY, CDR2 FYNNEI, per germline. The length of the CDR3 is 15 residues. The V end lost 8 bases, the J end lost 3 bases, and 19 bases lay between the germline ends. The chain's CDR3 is CASRPIRTGDTEAFF. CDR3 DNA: TGTGCCAGCCGACCCATCCGGACGGGAGACACTGAAGCTTTCTTT.

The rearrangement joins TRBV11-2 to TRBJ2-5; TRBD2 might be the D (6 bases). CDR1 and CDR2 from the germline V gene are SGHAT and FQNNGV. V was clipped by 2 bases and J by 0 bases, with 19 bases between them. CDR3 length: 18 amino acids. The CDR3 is CASSLHPRDSQYQETQYF. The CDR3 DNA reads TGTGCCAGCAGCTTACACCCCCGGGACTCCCAGTACCAAGAGACCCAGTACTTC.

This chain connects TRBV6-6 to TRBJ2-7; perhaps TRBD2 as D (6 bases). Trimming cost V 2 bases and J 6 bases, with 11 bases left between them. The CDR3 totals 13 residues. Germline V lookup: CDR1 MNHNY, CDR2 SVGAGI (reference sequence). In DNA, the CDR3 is TGTGCCAGCAGTTACGGGGGAGGAGGCGAGCAGTACTTC. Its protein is CASSYGGGGEQYF.

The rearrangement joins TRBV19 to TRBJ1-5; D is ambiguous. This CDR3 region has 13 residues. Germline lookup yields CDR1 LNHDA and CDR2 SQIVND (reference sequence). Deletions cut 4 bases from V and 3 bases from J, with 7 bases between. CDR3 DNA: TGTGCCAGTAGTACACAGCTCAATCAGCCCCAGCATTTT. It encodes CASSTQLNQPQHF.

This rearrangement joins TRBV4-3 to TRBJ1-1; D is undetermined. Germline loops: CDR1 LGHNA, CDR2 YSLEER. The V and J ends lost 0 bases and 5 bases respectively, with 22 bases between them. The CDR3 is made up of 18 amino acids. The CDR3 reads CASSQDSQRVEGWTEAFF. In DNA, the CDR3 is TGCGCCAGCAGCCAAGATTCTCAGAGGGTCGAAGGGTGGACTGAAGCTTTCTTT.

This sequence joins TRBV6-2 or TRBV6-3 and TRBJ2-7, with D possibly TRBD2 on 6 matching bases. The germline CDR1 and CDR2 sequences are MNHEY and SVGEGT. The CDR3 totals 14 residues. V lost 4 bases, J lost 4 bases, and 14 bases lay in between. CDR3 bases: TGTGCCAGCAGTTGGCCCGGGAGCCAATACGAGCAGTACTTC. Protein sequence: CASSWPGSQYEQYF.

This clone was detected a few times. This chain's CDR3 is CASSISIATNEKLFF. For the CDR3, the DNA is TGTGCCAGTAGTATATCCATTGCAACTAATGAAAAACTGTTTTTT. The V call is TRBV19, the J call TRBJ1-4; D not certain. The CDR3 covers 15 residues. Germline V gene lookup returns CDR1 LNHDA and CDR2 SQIVND (reference sequence). Trimming stripped 2 bases from V and 0 bases from J, with 7 bases between.

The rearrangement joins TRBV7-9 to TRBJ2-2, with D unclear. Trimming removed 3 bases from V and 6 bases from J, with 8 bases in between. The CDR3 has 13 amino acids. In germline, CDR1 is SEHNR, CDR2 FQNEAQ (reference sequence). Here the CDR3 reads CASSFHLAGELFF. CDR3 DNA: TGTGCCAGCAGCTTCCACTTGGCCGGGGAGCTGTTTTTT. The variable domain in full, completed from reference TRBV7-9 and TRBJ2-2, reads DTGVSQNPRHKITKRGQNVTFRCDPISEHNRLYWYRQTLGQGPEFLTYFQNEAQLEKSRLLSDRFSAERPKGSFSTLEIQRTEQGDSAMYLCASSFHLAGELFFGEGSRLTVL.

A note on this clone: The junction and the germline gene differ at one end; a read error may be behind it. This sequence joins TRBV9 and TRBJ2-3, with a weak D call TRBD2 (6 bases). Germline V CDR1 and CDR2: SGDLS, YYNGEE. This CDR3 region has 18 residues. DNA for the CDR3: TGTGCCAGCAGCGCGCACTCGGGGACCCCGGGGGTCACAAATACGCAGTATTTT. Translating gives CASSAHSGTPGVTNTQYF.

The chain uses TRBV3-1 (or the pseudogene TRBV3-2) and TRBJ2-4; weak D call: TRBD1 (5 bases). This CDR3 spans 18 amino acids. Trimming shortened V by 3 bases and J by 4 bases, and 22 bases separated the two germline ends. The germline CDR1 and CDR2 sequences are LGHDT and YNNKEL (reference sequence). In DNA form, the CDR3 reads TGTGCCAGCAGCCAGCGCCAGGTGGGTGACAGAGGAAAAAACATTCAGTACTTC. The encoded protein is CASSQRQVGDRGKNIQYF.

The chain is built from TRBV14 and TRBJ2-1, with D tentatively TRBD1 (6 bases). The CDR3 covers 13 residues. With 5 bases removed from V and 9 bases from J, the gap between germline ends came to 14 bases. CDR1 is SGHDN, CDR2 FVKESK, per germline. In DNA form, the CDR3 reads TGTGCCAGCAGCTTACAGGGAAGCAGTGAGCAGTTCTTC. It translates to CASSLQGSSEQFF.

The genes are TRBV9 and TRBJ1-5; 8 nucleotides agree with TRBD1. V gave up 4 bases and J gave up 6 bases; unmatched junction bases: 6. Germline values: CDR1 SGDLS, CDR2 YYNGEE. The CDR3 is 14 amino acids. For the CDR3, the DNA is TGTGCCAGCAGCCCAGGGGGCGCGGGTCAGCCCCAGCATTTT. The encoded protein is CASSPGGAGQPQHF.

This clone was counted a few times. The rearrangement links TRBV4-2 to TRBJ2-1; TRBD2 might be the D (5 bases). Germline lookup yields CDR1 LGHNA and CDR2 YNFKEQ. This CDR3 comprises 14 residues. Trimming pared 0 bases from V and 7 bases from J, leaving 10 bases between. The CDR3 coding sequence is TGTGCCAGCAGCCAAGAGCGGGTAGGGAATGAGCAGTTCTTC. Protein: CASSQERVGNEQFF.

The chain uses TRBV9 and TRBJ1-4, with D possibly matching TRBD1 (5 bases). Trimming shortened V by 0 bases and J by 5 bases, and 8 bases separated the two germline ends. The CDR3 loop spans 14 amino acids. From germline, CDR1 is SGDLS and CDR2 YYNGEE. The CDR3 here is CASSVAGGNEKLFF. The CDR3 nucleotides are TGTGCCAGCAGCGTAGCGGGGGGGAATGAAAAACTGTTTTTT.

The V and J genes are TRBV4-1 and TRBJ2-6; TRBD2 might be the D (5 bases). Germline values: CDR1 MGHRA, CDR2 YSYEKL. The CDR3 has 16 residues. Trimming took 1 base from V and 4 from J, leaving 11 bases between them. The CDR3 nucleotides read TGCGCCAGCAGCCAAGTTGGGAGATCCGGGGCCAACGTCCTGACTTTC. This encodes CASSQVGRSGANVLTF.

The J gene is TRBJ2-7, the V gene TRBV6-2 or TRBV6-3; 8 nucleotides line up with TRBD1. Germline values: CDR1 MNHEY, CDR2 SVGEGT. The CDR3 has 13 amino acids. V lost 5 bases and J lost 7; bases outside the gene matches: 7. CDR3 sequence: CASSNTDRGEQYF. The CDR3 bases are TGTGCCAGCAGTAACACTGACAGGGGTGAGCAGTACTTC.

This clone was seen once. The chain's CDR3 is CASSRALVLAARDTQYF. CDR3 nucleotide sequence: TGTGCCAGCAGCCGGGCCCTCGTACTAGCGGCGAGAGATACGCAGTATTTT. The V and J genes are TRBV5-8 and TRBJ2-3, with TRBD2 matching over 8 bases. The J segment lost 5 bases and the V segment lost 4 bases, leaving 15 bases of the junction unmatched. CDR1 is SGHTS and CDR2 is YDEGEE in the germline V gene. The CDR3 totals 17 residues. Full variable domain (rest looked up from reference TRBV5-8 and TRBJ2-3): EAGVTQSPTHLIKTRGQQATLRCSPISGHTSVYWYQQALGLGLQFLLWYDEGEERNRGNFPPRFSGRQFPNYSSELNVNALELEDSALYLCASSRALVLAARDTQYFGPGTRLTVL.

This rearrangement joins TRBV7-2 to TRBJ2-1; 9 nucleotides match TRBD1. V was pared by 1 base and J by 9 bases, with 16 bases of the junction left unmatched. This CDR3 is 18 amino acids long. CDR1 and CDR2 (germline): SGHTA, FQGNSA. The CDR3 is CASSLDSDHRGQGSEQFF. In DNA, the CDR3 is TGTGCCAGCAGCTTAGACTCAGACCACAGGGGGCAGGGTAGTGAGCAGTTCTTC.

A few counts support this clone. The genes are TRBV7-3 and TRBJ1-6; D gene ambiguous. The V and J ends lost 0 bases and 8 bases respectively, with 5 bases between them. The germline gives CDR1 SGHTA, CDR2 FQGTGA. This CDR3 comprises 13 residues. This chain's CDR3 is CASSLTSDSPLHF. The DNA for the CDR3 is TGTGCCAGCAGCTTAACGTCCGATTCACCCCTCCACTTT.

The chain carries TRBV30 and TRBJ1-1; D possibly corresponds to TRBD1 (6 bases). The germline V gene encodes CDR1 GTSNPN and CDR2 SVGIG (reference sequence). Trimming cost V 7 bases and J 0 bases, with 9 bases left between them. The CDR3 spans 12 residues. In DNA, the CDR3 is TGTGCCTCCCAGGGGCTGAACACTGAAGCTTTCTTT. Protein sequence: CASQGLNTEAFF.

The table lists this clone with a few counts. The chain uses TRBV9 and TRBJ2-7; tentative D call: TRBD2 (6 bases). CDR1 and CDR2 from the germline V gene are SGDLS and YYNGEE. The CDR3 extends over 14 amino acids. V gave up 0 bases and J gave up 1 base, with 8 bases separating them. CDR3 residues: CASSVGDSSYEQYF. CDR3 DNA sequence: TGTGCCAGCAGCGTAGGGGACTCGTCCTACGAGCAGTACTTC.

The CDR3 spells CASSQELAGANVLTF. The CDR3 DNA sequence: TGCGCCAGCAGCCAAGAACTGGCTGGGGCCAACGTCCTGACTTTC. The chain couples TRBV4-3 to TRBJ2-6; D gene ambiguous. CDR3 size: 15 residues. CDR1 LGHNA and CDR2 YSLEER come from the germline V gene. The V end lost 0 bases, the J end lost 2 bases, and 5 bases lay between the germline ends.

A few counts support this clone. The DNA of the CDR3 is TGTGCCAGTAGTACTCAGACGACCTCGGGGGAGCAGTACTTC. It yields the protein CASSTQTTSGEQYF. J is TRBJ2-7 and V is TRBV19; tentatively, D is TRBD2 (5 bases). V gave up 4 bases and J gave up 7 bases, with 17 bases separating them. The CDR3 is 14 amino acids. Per the germline V gene, CDR1 is LNHDA and CDR2 is SQIVND (reference sequence).

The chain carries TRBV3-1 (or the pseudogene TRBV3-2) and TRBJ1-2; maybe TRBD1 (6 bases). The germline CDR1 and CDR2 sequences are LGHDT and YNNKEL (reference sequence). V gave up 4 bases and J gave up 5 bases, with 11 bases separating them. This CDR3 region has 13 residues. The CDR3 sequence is CASSLRQDYGYTF. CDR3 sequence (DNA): TGTGCCAGCAGCCTCCGACAGGATTATGGCTACACCTTC.

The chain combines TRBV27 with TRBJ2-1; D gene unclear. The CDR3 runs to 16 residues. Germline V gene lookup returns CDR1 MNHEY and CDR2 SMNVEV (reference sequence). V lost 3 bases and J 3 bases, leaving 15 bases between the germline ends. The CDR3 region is CASSFTVSPVYNEQFF. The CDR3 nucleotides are TGTGCCAGCAGTTTCACGGTTAGCCCCGTCTACAATGAGCAGTTCTTC.

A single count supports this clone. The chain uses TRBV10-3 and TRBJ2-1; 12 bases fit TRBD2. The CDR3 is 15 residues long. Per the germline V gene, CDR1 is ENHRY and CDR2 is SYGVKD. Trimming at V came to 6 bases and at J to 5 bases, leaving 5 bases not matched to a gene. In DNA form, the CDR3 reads TGTGCCATCAGCATGACTAGCGGGAGTAACAATGAGCAGTTCTTC. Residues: CAISMTSGSNNEQFF.